Below, 23 T cell receptor beta chains from the same sample are listed, as sequenced in a study of cytomegalovirus exposure and HLA in healthy donors. In the PCR, 60 Vbeta and 13 Jbeta primers were used. Profiling relied on immunoSEQ multiplex PCR, and the TCRdb table lists in-frame clones only, not all of them. The data hold about 130,000 clones, with over 9.5% observed a single time. Material for sequencing was PBMCs. Every receptor here comes from a woman aged 18 to 35 in good health and CMV-seropositive.

The gene calls are TRBV14 and TRBJ2-1; D possibly corresponds to TRBD2 (6 bases). Trimming took off 4 bases at V and 13 bases at J, with 11 bases between the two ends. Germline V gene data show CDR1 as SGHDN and CDR2 as FVKESK. CDR3 length: 11 amino acids. CDR3 loop: CASSLYGSQFF. CDR3 nucleotide sequence: TGTGCCAGCAGCCTTTACGGGAGTCAGTTCTTC.

The CDR3 nucleotides are TGTGCCAGCAGCCTCGGCAGGGGGTCATATGTTGAAAAACTGTTTTTT. It codes for CASSLGRGSYVEKLFF. The chain is built from TRBV6-6 and TRBJ1-4; the match to TRBD1 covers 7 bases. Trimming took 6 bases from V and 7 from J; bases not matched to a gene: 14. CDR1 and CDR2 (germline): MNHNY, SVGAGI (reference sequence). The CDR3 is 16 residues long.

In this sample, this clone turned up a few times. The genes are TRBV2 and TRBJ2-7; 8 bases map to TRBD1. Germline V CDR1 and CDR2: SNHLY, FYNNEI. The CDR3 sequence is 15 residues long. V dropped 2 bases and J dropped 5; count of bases not matched to a gene: 8. Written as DNA, the CDR3 is TGTGCCAGCAGTGAACAGGGGGCCCCATCTCACGAGCAGTACTTC. Its protein is CASSEQGAPSHEQYF. Looking up the rest from reference TRBV2 and TRBJ2-7 gives the full variable domain: EPEVTQTPSHQVTQMGQEVILRCVPISNHLYFYWYRQILGQKVEFLVSFYNNEISEKSEIFDDQFSVERPDGSNFTLKIRSTKLEDSAMYFCASSEQGAPSHEQYFGPGTRLTVT.

This chain joins TRBV7-2 and TRBJ1-4, with D perhaps TRBD1 (6 bases). Germline CDR1 reads SGHTA; CDR2 reads FQGNSA. V was pared by 5 bases and J by 5 bases, with 15 bases between. This CDR3 spans 15 amino acids. For the CDR3, the DNA is TGTGCCAGCAGCCCCGGACAGAGCCCAAATGAAAAACTGTTTTTT. It specifies CASSPGQSPNEKLFF. Full variable domain (missing parts from reference TRBV7-2 and TRBJ1-4): GAGVSQSPSNKVTEKGKDVELRCDPISGHTALYWYRQSLGQGLEFLIYFQGNSAPDKSGLPSDRFSAERTGGSVSTLTIQRTQQEDSAVYLCASSPGQSPNEKLFFGSGTQLSVL.

This clone was detected a few times. The chain employs TRBV19 and TRBJ1-2; D gene ambiguous. This CDR3 has 13 residues. CDR1 is LNHDA, CDR2 SQIVND, per germline (reference sequence). V lost 6 bases and J lost 3, with 11 bases in between. CDR3 bases: TGTGCCAGTAGGAGTGCGGAGGACTATGGCTACACCTTC. Protein: CASRSAEDYGYTF.

This clone has just a few counts. The V call is TRBV6-4, the J call TRBJ2-1; 7 bases are a match to TRBD2. The germline CDR1 and CDR2 sequences are MRHNA and SNTAGT. Trimming took 0 bases from V and 6 from J; bases not matched to a gene: 8. CDR3 length: 16 residues. This CDR3 is CASSDSFAAGVNEQFF. The CDR3 DNA sequence: TGTGCCAGCAGTGACTCATTCGCCGCGGGAGTCAATGAGCAGTTCTTC.

The genes are TRBV30 and TRBJ2-1; D is possibly TRBD2 (5 bases). This CDR3 spans 15 amino acids. Germline CDR1 reads GTSNPN; CDR2 reads SVGIG (reference sequence). V lost 2 bases, J lost 8 bases, and 19 bases lay in between. The CDR3 region is CAWSKTTGKLDEQFF. The CDR3, as DNA: TGTGCCTGGAGTAAGACTACCGGGAAGCTCGATGAGCAGTTCTTC.

The chain couples TRBV30 to TRBJ2-5; 10 bases map to TRBD1. The J call is doubtful: the DNA matches TRBJ2-7 better. This CDR3 contains 13 residues. CDR1 GTSNPN and CDR2 SVGIG come from the germline V gene (reference sequence). The CDR3 DNA reads as TGTGCCTGGACCTCCGGGACAGGGGTCGAGCAGTACTTC. This encodes CAWTSGTGVEQYF.

The V and J genes are TRBV6-4 and TRBJ2-3, with 9 bases matching TRBD1. Germline V gives CDR1 MRHNA, CDR2 SNTAGT. CDR3 length: 15 amino acids. V shed 5 bases and J 4 bases; nucleotides not matched to a gene: 7. The CDR3 reads CASSRGQGFADTQYF. CDR3 coding DNA: TGTGCCAGCAGTCGGGGACAGGGTTTCGCAGATACGCAGTATTTT.

The V gene is TRBV29-1, the J gene TRBJ2-3, with no clear D. The CDR3 covers 12 residues. CDR1 and CDR2 from the germline V gene are SQVTM and ANQGSEA. V was cut by 6 bases and J by 1 base, with 8 bases left in between. This chain's CDR3 is CSVELGTDTQYF. CDR3 sequence (DNA): TGCAGCGTAGAGCTAGGCACAGATACGCAGTATTTT.

The rearrangement links TRBV6-1 to TRBJ1-5; D is uncertain. Trimming cost V 2 bases and J 7 bases, with 12 bases left between them. The CDR3 runs to 14 residues. In germline, CDR1 is MNHNS, CDR2 SASEGT. CDR3 DNA sequence: TGTGCCAGCAGTGAAATGGGAGGCGGGCAGCCCCAGCATTTT. This sequence encodes CASSEMGGGQPQHF.

This CDR3 reads CATGQFRNTEAFF. The CDR3 DNA reads as TGTGCCACCGGACAGTTTCGAAACACTGAAGCTTTCTTT. The V and J genes are TRBV27 and TRBJ1-1, with D possibly TRBD1 on 6 matching bases. Trimming left V 10 bases short and J 2 bases short, with 14 bases between. The germline gives CDR1 MNHEY, CDR2 SMNVEV (reference sequence). There are 13 residues in the CDR3.

This clone was observed a few times. The chain couples TRBV2 to TRBJ2-2; 9 bases map to TRBD2. The V gene's germline CDR1 is SNHLY and CDR2 FYNNEI. Trimming took 4 bases from V and 7 from J; bases not matched to a gene: 7. The CDR3 totals 15 residues. The DNA for the CDR3 is TGTGCCAGCAGTGTTTTAGCGGGAGACCTCGGGGAGCTGTTTTTT. This translates into CASSVLAGDLGELFF.

This clone was recorded a few times. The V gene is TRBV5-4, the J gene TRBJ2-1; possible D gene TRBD2, 6 bases. CDR1 SGHNT and CDR2 YYREEE come from the germline V gene (reference sequence). This CDR3 is 18 amino acids long. Trimming cost V 3 bases and J 8 bases, with 27 bases left between them. CDR3 nucleotides: TGTGCCAGCAGCTCGGACGTGCTTACCACTAGAACGGGAGATGAGCAGTTCTTC. This gives the protein CASSSDVLTTRTGDEQFF.

This clone was counted between two and nine times. This rearrangement joins TRBV7-2 to TRBJ2-7; TRBD1 agrees at 7 bases. Germline V lookup: CDR1 SGHTA, CDR2 FQGNSA. With V trimmed by 1 base and J by 6 bases, 3 bases remained unmatched. The CDR3 runs to 13 residues. The CDR3 region has the DNA TGTGCCAGCAGCTTAGACCCAGGGGGCGAGCAGTACTTC. Protein sequence: CASSLDPGGEQYF.

In this sample, this clone turned up a few times. This sequence joins TRBV19 and TRBJ2-7, with TRBD1 identical over 9 bases. In germline, CDR1 is LNHDA, CDR2 SQIVND (reference sequence). V lost 1 base, J lost 3 bases, and 10 bases stayed unmatched. CDR3 length: 17 amino acids. The CDR3 bases are TGTGCCAGTAGTATAGTTGGGGCCCCGGGACAGGGCTACGAGCAGTACTTC. It codes for CASSIVGAPGQGYEQYF.

This clone was found a few times. The chain joins TRBV30 to TRBJ2-7; D gene uncertain. The CDR3 spans 13 residues. V was clipped by 3 bases and J by 3 bases, with 12 bases between them. The germline V gene encodes CDR1 GTSNPN and CDR2 SVGIG (reference sequence). The DNA of the CDR3 is TGTGCCTGGAGGAATCTTCCTAGCTACGAGCAGTACTTC. Amino acid sequence: CAWRNLPSYEQYF.

This clone appeared a single time. The rearrangement links TRBV13 to TRBJ1-5, with 9 positions matching TRBD1. Per the germline V gene, CDR1 is PRHDT and CDR2 is FYEKMQ (reference sequence). The CDR3 has 16 residues. With 5 bases clipped from V and 5 bases from J, the junction kept 10 bases outside the gene matches. The CDR3 bases are TGTGCCAGCAGCCTCAGGACAGGGGTCGGTCATCAGCCCCAGCATTTT. This encodes CASSLRTGVGHQPQHF.

This clone was detected a few times. The J gene is TRBJ2-1, the V gene TRBV13; 7 bases fit TRBD2. V shed 3 bases and J 8 bases; nucleotides not matched to a gene: 10. Germline CDR1 reads PRHDT; CDR2 reads FYEKMQ (reference sequence). The CDR3 runs 15 residues. The CDR3 sequence: CASSFGGGPMDEQFF. CDR3 DNA sequence: TGTGCCAGCAGCTTCGGGGGAGGGCCAATGGATGAGCAGTTCTTC.

This clone was recorded a few times. The chain recombines TRBV2 with TRBJ2-1; 9 bases fit TRBD2. Trimming at V came to 8 bases and at J to 9 bases, leaving 14 bases not matched to a gene. The CDR3 contains 15 residues. Germline V gene data show CDR1 as SNHLY and CDR2 as FYNNEI. The CDR3 protein is CASQFPAGGLGEQFF. CDR3 nucleotide sequence: TGTGCCAGCCAATTCCCAGCGGGAGGCTTAGGTGAGCAGTTCTTC.

This clone was seen only a few times. The chain recombines TRBV30 with TRBJ2-3; no reliable D call. Germline loops: CDR1 GTSNPN, CDR2 SVGIG (reference sequence). CDR3 size: 10 residues. With 7 bases removed from V and 4 bases from J, the gap between germline ends came to 6 bases. The CDR3: CAYLADTQYF. The CDR3 region has the DNA TGTGCCTATTTAGCAGATACGCAGTATTTT.

This chain joins TRBV18 and TRBJ2-1; 11 nucleotides line up with TRBD2. V lost 0 bases, J lost 5 bases, and 6 bases stayed unmatched. CDR1 and CDR2 (germline): KGHSH, LQKENI. CDR3 size: 17 residues. CDR3 nucleotides: TGTGCCAGCTCACCACCGACTAGCGGGGCACCAAACAATGAGCAGTTCTTC. The encoded protein is CASSPPTSGAPNNEQFF.

The V call is TRBV9, the J call TRBJ1-2; D uncertain. The germline V gene encodes CDR1 SGDLS and CDR2 YYNGEE. The CDR3 spans 13 residues. V shed 0 bases and J shed 8 bases, with 11 bases lying between them. The CDR3 DNA sequence: TGTGCCAGCAGCGTAGGACTATTGGGAGGCTACACCTTC. It codes for CASSVGLLGGYTF.